This T cell receptor (beta chain) appears in the sequencing data of a study of yellow fever vaccine responses in identical twins (dated by TCRdb to the late 2010s). For the study in its entirety: Focusing on identical twins, the study followed the T cell clones that responded to the vaccine, and did so with precision.

Receptor amplification or capture employed RT-PCR. The data were produced on an Illumina HiSeq 2500. The public reads were quality trimmed at Q25 with fastp and then assembled into clones with MiXCR by TCRdb, keeping productive beta chains. Rows are unified per CDR3 protein, each entry keeping the most common DNA and genes. Across this sample there are about 18,000 distinct CDR3 sequences, with 55% to 65% seen only once. Under 10% of the sample is held by the ten biggest clonotypes. This clonotype was observed a handful of times. Its antigen remains undetermined. The record has no base qualities; no much larger clone is one base away. According to the germline V gene, CDR1 reads SQVTM and CDR2 reads ANQGSEA. Trimming takes 4 bases off V and 5 bases off J; junction bases not matched to a gene: 9. The CDR3 sequence holds 14 residues, the cysteine and phenylalanine included. CDR3 DNA only is kept here, 42 bases in frame from base 1.

The paper's findings and limits, for the study overall: The T cell response to vaccination in identical twins was reported by the authors to appear partly convergent and partly personalized.

The sample in question was T cells from blood (PBMCs), unsorted or a sorted subset (not recorded which), obtained before or after yellow fever vaccination (not recorded which). This sequence originates from a woman between 18 and 30 years old who received the yellow fever vaccine. Donor details come from another sample of the same person, matched by shared clones. The rearranged chain carries TRBV29-1 and TRBJ1-2; 8 nucleotides in the junction match TRBD1. The CDR3 corresponds to CSVGADRVGYGYTF. The nucleotides read TGCAGCGTTGGGGCGGACAGGGTTGGTTATGGCTACACCTTC. The full variable domain, completed from the reference TRBV29-1 and TRBJ1-2 proteins outside the CDR3, reads SAVISQKPSRDICQRGTSLTIQCQVDSQVTMMFWYRQQPGQSLTLIATANQGSEATYESGFVIDKFPISRPNLTFSTLTVSNMSPEDSSIYLCSVGADRVGYGYTFGSGTRLTVV.